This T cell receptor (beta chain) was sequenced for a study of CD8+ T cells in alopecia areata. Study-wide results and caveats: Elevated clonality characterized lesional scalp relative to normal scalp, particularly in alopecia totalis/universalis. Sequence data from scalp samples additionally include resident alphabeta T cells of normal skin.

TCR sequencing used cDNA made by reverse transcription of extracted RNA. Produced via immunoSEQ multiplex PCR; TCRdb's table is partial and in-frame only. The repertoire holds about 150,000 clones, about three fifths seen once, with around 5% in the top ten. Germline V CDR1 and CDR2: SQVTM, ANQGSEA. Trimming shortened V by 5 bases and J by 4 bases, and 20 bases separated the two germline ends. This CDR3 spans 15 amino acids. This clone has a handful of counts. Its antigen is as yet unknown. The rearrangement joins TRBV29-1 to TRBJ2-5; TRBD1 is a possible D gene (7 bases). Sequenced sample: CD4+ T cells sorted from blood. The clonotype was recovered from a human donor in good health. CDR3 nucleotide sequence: TGCAGCGTTACCAGGGGGGATCCGAGGGGAGAGACCCAGTACTTC. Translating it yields CSVTRGDPRGETQYF.